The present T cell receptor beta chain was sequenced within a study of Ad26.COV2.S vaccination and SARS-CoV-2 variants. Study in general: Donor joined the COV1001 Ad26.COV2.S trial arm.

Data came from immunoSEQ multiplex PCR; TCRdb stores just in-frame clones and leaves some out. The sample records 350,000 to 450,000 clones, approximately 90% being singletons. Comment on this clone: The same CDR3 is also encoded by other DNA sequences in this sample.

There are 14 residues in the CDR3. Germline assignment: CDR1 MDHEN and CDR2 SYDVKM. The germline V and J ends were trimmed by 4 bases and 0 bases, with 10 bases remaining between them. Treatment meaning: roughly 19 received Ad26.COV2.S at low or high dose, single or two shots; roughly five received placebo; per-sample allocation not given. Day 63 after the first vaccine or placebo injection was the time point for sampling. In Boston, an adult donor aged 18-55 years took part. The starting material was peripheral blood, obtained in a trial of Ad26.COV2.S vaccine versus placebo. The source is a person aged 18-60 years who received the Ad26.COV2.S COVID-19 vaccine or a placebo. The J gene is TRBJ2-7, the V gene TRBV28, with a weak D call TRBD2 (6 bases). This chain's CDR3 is CASSSPGGSYEQYF. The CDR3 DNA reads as TGTGCCAGCAGTTCACCCGGGGGCTCCTACGAGCAGTACTTC.